This T cell receptor (beta chain) was retrieved from a study of tumor and adjacent non-tumor tissue in lung cancer. On the study more broadly: Patients were aged roughly 31 to 76, 10 men and roughly five women, stage I to III. Study results and limitations: Shorter survival was associated with higher TCR diversity in tumors. Significantly higher TCR diversity was found in tumor than normal lung. Normal lung showed higher cumulative top 100 clone frequency than tumor.

The library came from three nested PCR rounds adapted from ARM-PCR protocols. TCRdb re-derived calls from the multiplex PCR reads in MiXCR, one entry per CDR3 protein. The sample contains around 70,000 distinct CDR3 sequences, 73% of which appear only once. RNA was extracted from bulk tissue without any cell sorting. Of note for this clonotype: Its cognate antigen is unknown. A much bigger clone sits one base away, suggesting this may be a read error.

This CDR3 comprises 14 residues. In germline, CDR1 is MDHEN, CDR2 SYDVKM. The rearrangement uses TRBV28 and TRBJ1-2, with D perhaps matching TRBD1 (6 bases). This clonotype was obtained from a man aged 55 to 70 with non-small cell lung cancer. What was sequenced was lung tumor tissue. DNA for the CDR3: TGTGCCAGCAGTTTAGTCGGGGGGGCGGACGGCTACATCTTC. It codes for CASSLVGGADGYIF.